This T cell receptor (beta chain) derives from a study of Ad26.COV2.S vaccination and SARS-CoV-2 variants. The sample's treatment: about 20 received Ad26.COV2.S at low or high dose, single or two shots; about five received placebo; per-sample allocation not given. On day 63 after the first injection, vaccine and placebo recipients gave samples. In Boston, the donor was an adult between 18-55 years of age. The V end lost 5 bases, the J end lost 4 bases, and 6 bases lay between the germline ends. In germline, CDR1 is SEHNR, CDR2 FQNEAQ (reference sequence). This CDR3 region has 11 residues. Measured with immunoSEQ multiplex PCR; TCRdb has only the in-frame clones, and not every one. The table has about 350,000 clones, about 89% seen once.

This TCR came from a person between 18 and 65 years old who received the Ad26.COV2.S COVID-19 vaccine or a placebo. Sequenced material: peripheral blood, taken in a trial of Ad26.COV2.S vaccine versus placebo. The J gene is TRBJ2-7, the V gene TRBV7-9, with no clear D. The CDR3 DNA reads as TGTGCCAGCAGCCCAGAGTACGAGCAGTACTTC. Residues: CASSPEYEQYF.